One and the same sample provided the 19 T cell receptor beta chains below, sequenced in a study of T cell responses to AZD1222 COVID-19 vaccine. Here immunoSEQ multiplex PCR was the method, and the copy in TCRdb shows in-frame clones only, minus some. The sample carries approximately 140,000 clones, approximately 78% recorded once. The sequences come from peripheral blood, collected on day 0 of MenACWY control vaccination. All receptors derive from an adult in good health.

CDR3 in DNA: TGTGCCAGCTCACCATCCCGGGACAGTCAAGAGACCCAGTACTTC. It yields the protein CASSPSRDSQETQYF. This chain links TRBV18 with TRBJ2-5, with 7 bases matching TRBD1. Germline CDR1 and CDR2: KGHSH and LQKENI. V trimming: 2 bases; J trimming: 2 bases; junction bases outside the gene matches: 5. The CDR3 contains 15 residues.

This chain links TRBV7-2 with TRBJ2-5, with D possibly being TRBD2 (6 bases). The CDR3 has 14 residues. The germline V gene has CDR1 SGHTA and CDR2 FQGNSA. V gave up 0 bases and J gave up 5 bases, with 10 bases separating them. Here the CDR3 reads CASSLARGVETQYF. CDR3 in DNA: TGTGCCAGCAGCTTAGCCCGCGGGGTTGAGACCCAGTACTTC.

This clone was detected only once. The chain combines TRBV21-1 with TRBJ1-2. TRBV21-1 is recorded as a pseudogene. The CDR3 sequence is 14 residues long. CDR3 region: CASSKLGVFRGYTF. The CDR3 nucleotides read TGTGCCAGCAGCAAATTGGGGGTTTTTCGTGGCTACACCTTC.

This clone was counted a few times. CDR3 sequence (DNA): TGTGCCAGCACCGTTTGGGGGAGCACAGATACGCAGTATTTT. This codes for CASTVWGSTDTQYF. This sequence joins TRBV3-1 (or the pseudogene TRBV3-2) and TRBJ2-3, with D perhaps TRBD1 or TRBD2 (5 bases each). Germline lookup yields CDR1 LGHDT and CDR2 YNNKEL (reference sequence). V lost 7 bases and J 0 bases, leaving 11 bases between the germline ends. This CDR3 is 14 amino acids long.

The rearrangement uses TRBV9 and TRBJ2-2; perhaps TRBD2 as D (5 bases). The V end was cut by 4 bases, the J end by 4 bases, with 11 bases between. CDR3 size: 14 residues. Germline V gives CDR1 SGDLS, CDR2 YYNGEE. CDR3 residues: CASSLGVVTGELFF. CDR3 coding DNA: TGTGCCAGCAGCCTCGGGGTAGTCACCGGGGAGCTGTTTTTT.

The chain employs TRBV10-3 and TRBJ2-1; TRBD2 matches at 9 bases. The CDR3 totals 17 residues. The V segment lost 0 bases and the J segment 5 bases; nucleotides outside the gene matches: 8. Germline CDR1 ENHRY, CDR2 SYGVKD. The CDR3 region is CAISESNGSGGNNEQFF. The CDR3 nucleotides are TGTGCCATCAGTGAGTCGAACGGTAGCGGGGGAAACAATGAGCAGTTCTTC.

In DNA, the CDR3 is TGTGCCAGCCTAAGGGGGGACATGAACACTGAAGCTTTCTTT. This encodes CASLRGDMNTEAFF. V and J are TRBV28 and TRBJ1-1, with D tentatively TRBD1 (6 bases). The CDR3 sequence is 14 residues long. Germline CDR1 is MDHEN and CDR2 is SYDVKM. Trimming stripped 8 bases from V and 0 bases from J, with 13 bases between.

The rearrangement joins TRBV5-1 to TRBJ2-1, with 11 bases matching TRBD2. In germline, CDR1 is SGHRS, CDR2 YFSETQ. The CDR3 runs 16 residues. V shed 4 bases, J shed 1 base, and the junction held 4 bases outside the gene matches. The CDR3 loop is CASSTLAGGSYNEQFF. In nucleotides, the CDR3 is TGCGCCAGCAGCACATTAGCGGGGGGGTCCTACAATGAGCAGTTCTTC.

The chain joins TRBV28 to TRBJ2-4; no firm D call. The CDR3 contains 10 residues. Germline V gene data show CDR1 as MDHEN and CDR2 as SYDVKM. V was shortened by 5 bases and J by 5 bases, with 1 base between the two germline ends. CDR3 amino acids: CASSQNIQYF. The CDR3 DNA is TGTGCCAGCAGTCAAAACATTCAGTACTTC.

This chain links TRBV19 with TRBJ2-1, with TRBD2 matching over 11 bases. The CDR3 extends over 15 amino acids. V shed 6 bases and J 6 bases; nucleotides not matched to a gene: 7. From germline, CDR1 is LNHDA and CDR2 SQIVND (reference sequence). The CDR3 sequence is CASRPGTSGGNEQFF. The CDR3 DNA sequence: TGTGCCAGTAGACCCGGGACTAGCGGAGGCAATGAGCAGTTCTTC.

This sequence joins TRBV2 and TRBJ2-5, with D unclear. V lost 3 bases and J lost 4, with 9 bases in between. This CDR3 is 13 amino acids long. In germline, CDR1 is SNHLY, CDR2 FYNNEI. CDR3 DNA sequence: TGTGCCAGCAGTGAGACCCTTATAGAGACCCAGTACTTC. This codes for CASSETLIETQYF.

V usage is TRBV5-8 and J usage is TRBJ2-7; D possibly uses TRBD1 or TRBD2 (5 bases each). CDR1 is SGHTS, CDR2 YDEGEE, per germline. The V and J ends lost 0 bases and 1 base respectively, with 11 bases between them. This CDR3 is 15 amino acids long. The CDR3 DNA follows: TGTGCCAGCAGCTTGGGGGGACGGGTGTCCTACGAGCAGTACTTC. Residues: CASSLGGRVSYEQYF.

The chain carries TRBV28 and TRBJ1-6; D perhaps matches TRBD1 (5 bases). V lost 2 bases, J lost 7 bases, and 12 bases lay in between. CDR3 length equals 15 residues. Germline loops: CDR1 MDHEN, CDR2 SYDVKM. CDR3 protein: CASSLPPGRNSPLHF. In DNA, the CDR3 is TGTGCCAGCAGTTTACCGCCGGGACGGAATTCACCCCTCCACTTT.

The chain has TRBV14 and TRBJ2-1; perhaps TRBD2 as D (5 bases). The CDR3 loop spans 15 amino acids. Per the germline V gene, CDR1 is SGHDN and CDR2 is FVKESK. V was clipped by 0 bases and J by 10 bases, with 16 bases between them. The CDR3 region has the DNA TGTGCCAGCAGCCAAGAACGGCTACCCTCGGGGGAGCAGTTCTTC. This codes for CASSQERLPSGEQFF.

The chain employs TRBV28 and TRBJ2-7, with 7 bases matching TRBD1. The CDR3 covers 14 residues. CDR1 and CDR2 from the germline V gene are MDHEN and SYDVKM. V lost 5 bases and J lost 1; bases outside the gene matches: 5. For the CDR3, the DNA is TGTGCCAGCAGTCCCGGGACAGCATCCTACGAGCAGTACGTC. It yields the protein CASSPGTASYEQYV.

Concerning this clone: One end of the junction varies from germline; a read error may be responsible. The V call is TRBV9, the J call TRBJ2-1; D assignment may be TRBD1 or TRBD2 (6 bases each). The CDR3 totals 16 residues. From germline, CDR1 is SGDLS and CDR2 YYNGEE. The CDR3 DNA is TGTGCCAGCAGCGGGGGGGCCACTATTTCCTACGATGAGCAGTTCTTC. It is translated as CASSGGATISYDEQFF.

CDR3 in amino acids: CASSRQASYNSPLHF. The CDR3 DNA follows: TGTGCCAGCAGTCGACAGGCCTCCTATAATTCACCCCTCCACTTT. The rearrangement joins TRBV7-2 to TRBJ1-6, with a tentative D call TRBD1 (6 bases). Per germline, CDR1 SGHTA and CDR2 FQGNSA. Between the trimmed V and J ends, which lost 6 bases and 0 bases, there was a span of 9 bases. CDR3 length equals 15 residues.

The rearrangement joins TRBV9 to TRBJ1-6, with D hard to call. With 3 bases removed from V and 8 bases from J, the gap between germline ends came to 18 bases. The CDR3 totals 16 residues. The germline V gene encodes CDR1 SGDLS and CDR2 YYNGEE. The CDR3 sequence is CASSEGPREGDSPLHF. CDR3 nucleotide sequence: TGTGCCAGCAGCGAGGGTCCAAGAGAGGGAGATTCACCCCTCCACTTT.

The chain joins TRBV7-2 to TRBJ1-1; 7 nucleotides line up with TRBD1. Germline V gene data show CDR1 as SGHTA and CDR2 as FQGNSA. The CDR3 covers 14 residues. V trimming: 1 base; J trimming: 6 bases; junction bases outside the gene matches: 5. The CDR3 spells CASSLVRGNSEAFF. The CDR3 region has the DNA TGTGCCAGCAGCTTAGTCAGGGGGAATTCTGAAGCTTTCTTT.